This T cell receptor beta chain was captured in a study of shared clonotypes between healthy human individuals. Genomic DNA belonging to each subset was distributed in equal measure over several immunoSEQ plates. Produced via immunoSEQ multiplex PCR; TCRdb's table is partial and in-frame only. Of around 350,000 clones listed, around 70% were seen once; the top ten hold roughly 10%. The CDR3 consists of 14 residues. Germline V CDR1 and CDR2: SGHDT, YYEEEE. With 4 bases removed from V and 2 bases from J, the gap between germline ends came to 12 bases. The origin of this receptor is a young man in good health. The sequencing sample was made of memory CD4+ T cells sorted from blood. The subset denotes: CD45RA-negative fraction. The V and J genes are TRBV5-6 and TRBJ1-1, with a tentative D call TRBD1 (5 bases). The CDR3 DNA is TGTGCCAGCAGCCCCCGGACAATAAACACTGAAGCTTTCTTT. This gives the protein CASSPRTINTEAFF.